A single sample gave rise to the 29 T cell receptor beta chains below, sequenced in a study of neurological immune-mediated disorders. TCRdb itself ran the 5' RACE reads through MiXCR, one entry per CDR3 protein. This repertoire shows 110,000 or so distinct CDR3 sequences, about 3.4% found once; its top ten account for 1% to 1.5%. The specimen sequenced was PBMCs. The receptors were sampled from a young woman with multiple sclerosis.

This clonotype was seen ten or more times. The gene calls are TRBV6-2 or TRBV6-3 and TRBJ1-2, with D unresolved. The CDR3 has 15 amino acids. Germline CDR1 reads MNHEY; CDR2 reads SVGEGT. Trimming took off 2 bases at V and 4 bases at J, with 14 bases between the two ends. CDR3 in amino acids: CASSYRGLFLYGYTF. For the CDR3, the DNA is TGTGCCAGCAGTTACCGAGGACTGTTCCTCTATGGCTACACCTTC.

This clonotype was found many times. The chain links TRBV27 to TRBJ2-1, with 8 bases fitting TRBD1. CDR1 and CDR2 (germline): MNHEY, SMNVEV (reference sequence). Trimming at V came to 7 bases and at J to 8 bases, leaving 10 bases not matched to a gene. CDR3 length: 14 amino acids. In DNA, the CDR3 is TGTGCCAGCAACCGGCAGGGGGCGCGTTATGAGCAGTTCTTC. It yields the protein CASNRQGARYEQFF.

This clonotype has ten or more counts. The CDR3: CASSFQSEGSPLHF. The CDR3, as DNA: TGTGCCAGCAGTTTTCAGTCAGAGGGTTCACCCCTCCACTTT. The chain combines TRBV27 with TRBJ1-6; D is undetermined. The germline V gene has CDR1 MNHEY and CDR2 SMNVEV (reference sequence). Deletions cut 3 bases from V and 9 bases from J, with 12 bases between. The CDR3 consists of 14 residues.

This clonotype has a count of ten or more. The chain couples TRBV21-1 to TRBJ2-7; the table's D gene call, TRBD2, was not cross checked with the DNA. TRBV21-1 is a listed pseudogene. The length of the CDR3 is 16 residues. DNA for the CDR3: TGTGCCAGCAGCAAAGGGGACGGACCCTGCTCCTACGAGCAGTACTTC. Translated: CASSKGDGPCSYEQYF.

This clonotype was counted ten times or more. The chain is built from TRBV5-1 and TRBJ1-2; D gene unclear. V lost 4 bases and J 5 bases, leaving 15 bases between the germline ends. Germline values: CDR1 SGHRS, CDR2 YFSETQ. The CDR3 is 14 amino acids. CDR3 region: CASSPDGFGYGYTF. The CDR3 region has the DNA TGCGCCAGCAGCCCTGATGGTTTCGGGTATGGCTACACCTTC.

This clonotype was seen at least ten times. V gene TRBV12-3 or TRBV12-4 combines with J gene TRBJ1-5; no firm D call. The CDR3 is 15 residues long. Between the trimmed V and J ends, which lost 5 bases and 7 bases, there was a span of 18 bases. The CDR3 sequence is CASSLSGPPTQPQHF. In DNA form, the CDR3 reads TGTGCCAGCAGTCTCTCAGGCCCCCCAACCCAGCCCCAGCATTTT.

This clonotype was seen at least ten times. The V and J genes are TRBV27 and TRBJ1-5; 8 bases agree with TRBD1. V shed 5 bases and J 7 bases; nucleotides not matched to a gene: 10. The CDR3 covers 15 residues. The V gene's germline CDR1 is MNHEY and CDR2 SMNVEV (reference sequence). CDR3: CASSPYHRGNQPQHF. CDR3 sequence (DNA): TGTGCCAGCAGTCCATATCACAGGGGGAACCAGCCCCAGCATTTT.

The chain links TRBV6-5 to TRBJ1-1; TRBD1 is a possible D gene (6 bases). Trimming removed 3 bases at V and 5 bases at J, with 13 bases between. Germline CDR1 MNHEY, CDR2 SVGAGI. This CDR3 contains 14 residues. CDR3 in DNA: TGTGCCAGCAGTTATGGGCCCCAGGGGACTGAAGCTTTCTTT. Its protein is CASSYGPQGTEAFF.

This clonotype was counted many times. The chain recombines TRBV6-5 with TRBJ2-7, with D unclear. The CDR3 spans 14 residues. Trimming removed 6 bases from V and 1 base from J, with 13 bases in between. In germline, CDR1 is MNHEY, CDR2 SVGAGI. CDR3 nucleotide sequence: TGTGCCAGCAGCCAAGTGGGGTATTCCTACGAGCAGTACTTC. Its translation is CASSQVGYSYEQYF.

This clonotype was counted many times. V is TRBV20-1 and J is TRBJ2-7; TRBD1 or TRBD2 may be the D gene (5 bases each). This CDR3 region has 14 residues. Trimming removed 0 bases at V and 4 bases at J, with 13 bases between. Germline CDR1 and CDR2: DFQATT and SNEGSKA (reference sequence). The CDR3 bases are TGCAGTGCTAGAGATCTGGATGGGGGATACGAGCAGTACTTC. This encodes CSARDLDGGYEQYF.

This clonotype was seen many times. The rearrangement joins TRBV29-1 to TRBJ2-3; D possibly corresponds to TRBD1 (6 bases). Germline assignment: CDR1 SQVTM and CDR2 ANQGSEA. Trimming removed 6 bases at V and 1 base at J, with 8 bases between. CDR3 length equals 12 residues. CDR3 DNA sequence: TGCAGCGTCGCAGGGGGCACAGATACGCAGTATTTT. Translating it yields CSVAGGTDTQYF.

In this sample, this clonotype turned up once. Germline and junction disagree at one end, which may indicate a read error. V is TRBV7-9 and J is TRBJ2-2; D may match TRBD1 or TRBD2 (5 bases each). The germline CDR1 and CDR2 sequences are SEHNR and FQNEAQ (reference sequence). The CDR3 spans 14 residues. CDR3 sequence: CASSSRDAQWDLFF. In nucleotides, the CDR3 is TGTGCCAGCAGCTCCCGGGACGCTCAGTGGGATCTGTTTTTT.

This clonotype was recorded at least ten times. The rearrangement uses TRBV5-1 and TRBJ2-1; D is perhaps TRBD2 (6 bases). Trimming took off 6 bases at V and 6 bases at J, with 16 bases between the two ends. Germline V gene lookup returns CDR1 SGHRS and CDR2 YFSETQ. The CDR3 loop spans 14 amino acids. The CDR3 spells CASTGGYGFNEQFF. In DNA, the CDR3 is TGCGCCAGCACCGGGGGATATGGGTTCAATGAGCAGTTCTTC.

This clonotype was found many times. The V gene is TRBV6-5, the J gene TRBJ1-1; 8 nucleotides line up with TRBD1. Germline loops: CDR1 MNHEY, CDR2 SVGAGI. The junction had 10 bases not matched to a gene; V was cut back by 2 bases and J by 5 bases. This CDR3 has 16 amino acids. DNA of the CDR3: TGTGCCAGCAGTTACATGTCAGGGGGCGCGGGAACTGAAGCTTTCTTT. Protein product: CASSYMSGGAGTEAFF.

This clonotype has a count of ten or more. The CDR3 loop is CASSLVGQGIYNEQFF. CDR3 nucleotides: TGTGCCAGCAGCTTGGTGGGACAGGGGATCTACAATGAGCAGTTCTTC. The genes are TRBV5-5 and TRBJ2-1; 10 bases map to TRBD1. Losses at the gene ends were 0 bases for V and 3 bases for J; bases not matched to a gene: 3. The germline gives CDR1 SGHKS, CDR2 YYEKEE (reference sequence). This CDR3 spans 16 amino acids. The whole variable domain, remainder taken from reference TRBV5-5 and TRBJ2-1, is DAGVTQSPTHLIKTRGQQVTLRCSPISGHKSVSWYQQVLGQGPQFIFQYYEKEERGRGNFPDRFSARQFPNYSSELNVNALLLGDSALYLCASSLVGQGIYNEQFFGPGTRLTVL.

This clonotype was counted ten times or more. The chain carries TRBV25-1 and TRBJ1-1, with D tentatively TRBD1 (5 bases). The CDR3 is 16 amino acids. CDR1 is MGHDK and CDR2 is SYGVNS in the germline V gene. V lost 6 bases and J 3 bases, leaving 20 bases between the germline ends. The CDR3 DNA sequence: TGTGCCAGCAGCGGGATCGAGGGGCCCCGGGACACTGAAGCTTTCTTT. Amino acids: CASSGIEGPRDTEAFF.

This clonotype occurred many times. The chain joins TRBV7-9 to TRBJ2-3; D could derive from TRBD1 or TRBD2 (5 bases each). Germline assignment: CDR1 SEHNR and CDR2 FQNEAQ (reference sequence). The V gene lost 5 bases and the J gene lost 0 bases, with 21 bases spanning the gap. This CDR3 spans 18 amino acids. As DNA, the CDR3 is TGTGCCAGCAGCCTGGGGACCGGGACCCCAAAGAGCACAGATACGCAGTATTTT. Its protein is CASSLGTGTPKSTDTQYF.

This clonotype was seen ten or more times. The rearrangement uses TRBV7-2 and TRBJ1-6; tentative D call: TRBD1 (6 bases). The CDR3 runs 17 residues. V was trimmed by 5 bases and J by 1 base, leaving 15 bases between them. CDR1 and CDR2 from the germline V gene are SGHTA and FQGNSA. The CDR3 DNA follows: TGTGCCAGCAGCCTACAGGGATCTAGGTCCTATAATTCACCCCTCCACTTT. This encodes CASSLQGSRSYNSPLHF.

This clonotype was seen ten or more times. V and J are TRBV20-1 and TRBJ2-5, with D possibly TRBD2 on 5 matching bases. Trimming stripped 5 bases from V and 2 bases from J, with 12 bases between. The CDR3 spans 13 residues. Germline CDR1 DFQATT, CDR2 SNEGSKA (reference sequence). The chain's CDR3 is CSAPPGIQETQYF. As DNA, the CDR3 is TGCAGTGCTCCTCCGGGGATACAAGAGACCCAGTACTTC.

The V gene is TRBV7-9, the J gene TRBJ1-1; 7 nucleotides line up with TRBD1. Unmatched junction bases numbered 7, after V lost 4 bases and J lost 5 bases. The CDR3 is 14 residues long. Germline CDR1 reads SEHNR; CDR2 reads FQNEAQ (reference sequence). For the CDR3, the DNA is TGTGCCAGCAGCTCGGGACAGATGAGGACTGAAGCTTTCTTT. This encodes CASSSGQMRTEAFF.

This clonotype appeared a few times. V usage is TRBV5-1 and J usage is TRBJ2-2, with unresolved D. V was pared by 4 bases and J by 3 bases, with 19 bases between. Looked up from germline, CDR1 is SGHRS and CDR2 is YFSETQ. The CDR3 consists of 17 residues. CDR3 nucleotide sequence: TGCGCCAGCAGCGCCGTTCCTTTGATGGGCGACACCGGGGAGCTGTTTTTT. Translated: CASSAVPLMGDTGELFF.

This clonotype was counted many times. The chain combines TRBV11-2 with TRBJ2-5; 7 bases are a match to TRBD1. CDR1 is SGHAT, CDR2 FQNNGV, per germline. V lost 1 base and J lost 4; bases outside the gene matches: 9. The CDR3 runs 16 residues. The CDR3 spells CASSLGLRGRGETQYF. The CDR3 bases are TGTGCCAGCAGCTTAGGCTTGAGGGGGCGCGGAGAGACCCAGTACTTC.

This clonotype was counted a single time. The rearrangement uses TRBV7-7 and TRBJ2-3, with TRBD1 matching 8 bases. CDR3 size: 15 residues. Losses at the gene ends were 5 bases for V and 0 bases for J; bases not matched to a gene: 4. Germline assignment: CDR1 SSHAT and CDR2 FNYEAQ (reference sequence). The CDR3 reads CASSPWTGSTDTQYF. CDR3 in DNA: TGTGCCAGCAGCCCCTGGACAGGGAGCACAGATACGCAGTATTTT.

In this sample, this clonotype turned up a few times. The chain recombines TRBV20-1 with TRBJ2-3, with D hard to call. V lost 8 bases, J lost 2 bases, and 14 bases lay in between. CDR1 is DFQATT and CDR2 is SNEGSKA in the germline V gene (reference sequence). The CDR3 is 13 amino acids. CDR3 in DNA: TGCAGTAAAACCAGACGGAACACAGATACGCAGTATTTT. Translated: CSKTRRNTDTQYF.

This clonotype was observed at least ten times. The gene calls are TRBV6-2 or TRBV6-3 and TRBJ1-1; 10 bases align to TRBD1. The germline V gene encodes CDR1 MNHEY and CDR2 SVGEGT. J lost 1 base, V lost 6 bases, and 11 bases had no gene match. The CDR3 has 17 amino acids. Here the CDR3 DNA reads TGTGCCAGCAGCCGCGTGACAGGGGGCGTTAAGAACACTGAAGCTTTCTTT. Translated: CASSRVTGGVKNTEAFF.

Many counts were recorded for this clonotype. This sequence joins TRBV6-5 and TRBJ1-5; D gene uncertain. Germline V lookup: CDR1 MNHEY, CDR2 SVGAGI. This CDR3 has 15 amino acids. Trimming took off 6 bases at V and 3 bases at J, with 15 bases between the two ends. The CDR3 DNA follows: TGTGCCAGCAGCAGAAGGCCCAGCTCCAATCAGCCCCAGCATTTT. Translating it yields CASSRRPSSNQPQHF.

This clonotype was detected ten times or more. CDR3: CASRTAGASYEQYF. In DNA, the CDR3 is TGTGCCAGCAGAACAGCGGGGGCCTCCTACGAGCAGTACTTC. The gene calls are TRBV6-2 or TRBV6-3 and TRBJ2-7; 8 bases map to TRBD2. CDR1 and CDR2 (germline): MNHEY, SVGEGT. V shed 6 bases, J shed 0 bases, and the junction held 4 bases outside the gene matches. This CDR3 is built from 14 residues.

The V call is TRBV10-2, the J call TRBJ1-1, with no clear D. Germline loops: CDR1 WSHSY, CDR2 SAAADI. Trimming shortened V by 10 bases and J by 1 base, and 16 bases separated the two germline ends. This CDR3 has 14 residues. This CDR3 is CATKLERPNTEAFF. CDR3 DNA: TGCGCCACCAAACTGGAAAGACCGAACACTGAAGCTTTCTTT.

The CDR3 DNA reads as TGTGCCAGCAGCGACCCCGGACAGGGATGGTATGGCTACACCTTC. This encodes CASSDPGQGWYGYTF. The rearrangement links TRBV5-5 to TRBJ1-2; 8 nucleotides match TRBD1. The germline V gene encodes CDR1 SGHKS and CDR2 YYEKEE (reference sequence). V shed 4 bases, J shed 5 bases, and the junction held 10 bases outside the gene matches. The CDR3 totals 15 residues.